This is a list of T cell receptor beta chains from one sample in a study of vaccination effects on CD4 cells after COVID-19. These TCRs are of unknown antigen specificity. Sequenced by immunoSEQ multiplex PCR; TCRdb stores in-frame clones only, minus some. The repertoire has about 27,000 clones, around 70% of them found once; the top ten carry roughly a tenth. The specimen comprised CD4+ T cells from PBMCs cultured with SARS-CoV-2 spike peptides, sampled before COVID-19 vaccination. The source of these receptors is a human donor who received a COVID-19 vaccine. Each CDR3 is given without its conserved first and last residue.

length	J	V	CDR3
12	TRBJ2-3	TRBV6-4	ASSEGQGSDTQY
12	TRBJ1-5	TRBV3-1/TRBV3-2	ASSQDSTNQPQH
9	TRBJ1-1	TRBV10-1	ASSYRGEAF
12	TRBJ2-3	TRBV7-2	ASSLGGATDTQY
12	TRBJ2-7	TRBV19	ASSRETGAYEQY
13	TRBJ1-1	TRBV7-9	ASSFGTGGLTEAF
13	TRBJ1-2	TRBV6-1	ASSEALGQKYGYT
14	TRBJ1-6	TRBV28	ASSLRAGLMGSPLH
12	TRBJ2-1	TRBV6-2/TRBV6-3	ASSLGLAGDQQF
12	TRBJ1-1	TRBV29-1	SVGGRGGMAEAF
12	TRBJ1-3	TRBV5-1	ASSSQGTGNTIY
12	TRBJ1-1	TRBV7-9	ASSLVGLNTEAF
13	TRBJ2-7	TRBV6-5	ASRYSGRGSYEQY
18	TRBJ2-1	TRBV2	ASSESVVGARRMKFNEQF
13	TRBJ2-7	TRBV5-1	ASSLDSGLTYEQY
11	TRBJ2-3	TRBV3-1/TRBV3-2	ASSNGGEDTQY
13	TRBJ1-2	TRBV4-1	ASSQDSVGNYGYT
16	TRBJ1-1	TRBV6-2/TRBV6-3	ASSLPSTGLRLNTEAF
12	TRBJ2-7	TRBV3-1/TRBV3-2	ASSQPAGRYEQY
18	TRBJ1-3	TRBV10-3	AISVSSMSGTANSGNTIY
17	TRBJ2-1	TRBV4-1	ASSHTGTSGRRTYNEQF
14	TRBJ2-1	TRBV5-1	ASSLAYGSSYNEQF
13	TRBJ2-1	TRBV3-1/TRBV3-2	ASSPDYVSYNEQF
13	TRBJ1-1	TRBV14	ASSQDGGFFGVAF
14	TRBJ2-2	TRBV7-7	ASSSGLPKFTGELF
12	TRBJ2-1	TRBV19	ASNTGQDYNEQF
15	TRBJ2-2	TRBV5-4	ASSPGTRGTRSGELF
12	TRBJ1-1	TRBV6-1	ASTESLRGTEAF
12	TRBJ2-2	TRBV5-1	ASSPTGNTGELF
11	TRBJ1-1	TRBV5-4	ASSPDLNTEAF
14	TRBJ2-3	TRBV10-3	AIAEREAGDAGTQY
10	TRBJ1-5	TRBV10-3	ATGGLNQPQH
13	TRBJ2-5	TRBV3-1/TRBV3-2	ASSPTGLAMGAQY
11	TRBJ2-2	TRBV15	ATSRDQVGELF
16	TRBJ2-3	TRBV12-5	ASGLTSGARFYTDTQY
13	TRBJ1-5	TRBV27	ASSFAAYSNQPQH
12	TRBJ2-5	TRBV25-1	ASSALAIQETQY
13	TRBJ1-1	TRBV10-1	ASSVRQGMNTEAF
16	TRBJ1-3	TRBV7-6	ASSPPETGSPSGNTIY
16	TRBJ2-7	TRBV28	ASSLAGLAGGLSYEQY
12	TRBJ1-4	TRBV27	ASRTGTGVEKLF
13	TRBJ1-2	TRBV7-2	ASSSRTGDASGYT
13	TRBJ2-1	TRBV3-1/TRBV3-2	ASSKGGSSYNEQF
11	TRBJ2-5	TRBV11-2	ASSPGTQETQY
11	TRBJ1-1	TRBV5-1	ASSLIGYTEAF
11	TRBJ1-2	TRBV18	ASSQTGVDGYT
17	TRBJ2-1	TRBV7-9	ASSSQTSGQRAGRNEQF
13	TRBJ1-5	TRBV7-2	ASSFIGQGNQPQH
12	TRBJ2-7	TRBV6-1	ASSENRQAYEQY
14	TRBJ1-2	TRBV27	ASSPRGRVYLDGYT
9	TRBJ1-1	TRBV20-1	SVGQGTEAF